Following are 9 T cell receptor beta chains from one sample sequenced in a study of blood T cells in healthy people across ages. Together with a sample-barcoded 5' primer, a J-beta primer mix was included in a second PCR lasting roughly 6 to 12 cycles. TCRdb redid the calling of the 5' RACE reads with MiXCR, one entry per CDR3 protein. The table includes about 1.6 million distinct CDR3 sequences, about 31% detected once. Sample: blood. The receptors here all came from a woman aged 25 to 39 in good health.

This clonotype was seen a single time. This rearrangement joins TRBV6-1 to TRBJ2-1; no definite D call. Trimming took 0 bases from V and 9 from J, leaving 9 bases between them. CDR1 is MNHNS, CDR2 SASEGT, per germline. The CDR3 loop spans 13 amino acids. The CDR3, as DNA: TGTGCCAGCAGTGAAGCGCTTCACAGTGAGCAGTTCTTC. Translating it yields CASSEALHSEQFF.

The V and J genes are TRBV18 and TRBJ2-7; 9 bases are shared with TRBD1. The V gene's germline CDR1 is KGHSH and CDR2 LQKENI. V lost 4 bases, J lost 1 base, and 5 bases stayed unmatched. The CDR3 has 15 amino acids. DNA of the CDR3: TGTGCCAGCTCACGTAAACAGGGGGCTTCCTACGAGCAGTACTTC. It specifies CASSRKQGASYEQYF.

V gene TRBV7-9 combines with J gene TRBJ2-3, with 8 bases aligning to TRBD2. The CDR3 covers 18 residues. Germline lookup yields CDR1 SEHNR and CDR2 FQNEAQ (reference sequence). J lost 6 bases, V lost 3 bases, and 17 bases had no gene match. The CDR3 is CASSLGLGGSDDMDTQYF. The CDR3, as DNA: TGTGCCAGCAGCTTGGGACTAGGGGGGTCGGACGATATGGATACGCAGTATTTT.

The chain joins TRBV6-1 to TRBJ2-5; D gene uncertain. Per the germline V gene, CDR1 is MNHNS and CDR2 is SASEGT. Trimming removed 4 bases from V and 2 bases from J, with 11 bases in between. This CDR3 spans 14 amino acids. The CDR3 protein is CASSVLRRQETQYF. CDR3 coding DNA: TGTGCCAGCAGTGTTCTGAGGCGGCAAGAGACCCAGTACTTC.

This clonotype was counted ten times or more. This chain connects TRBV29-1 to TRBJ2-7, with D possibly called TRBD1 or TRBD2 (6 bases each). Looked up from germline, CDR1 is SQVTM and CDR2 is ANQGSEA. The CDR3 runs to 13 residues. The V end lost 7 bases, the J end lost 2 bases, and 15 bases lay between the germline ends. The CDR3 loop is CSAQGRNPYEQYF. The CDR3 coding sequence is TGCAGCGCCCAGGGGAGGAACCCCTACGAGCAGTACTTC.

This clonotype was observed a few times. The CDR3 is CASSKNSDETQYF. CDR3 nucleotides: TGTGCCAGCAGTAAAAACAGCGACGAGACCCAGTACTTC. The chain combines TRBV2 with TRBJ2-5; D unresolved. The CDR3 is 13 residues long. The V end lost 5 bases, the J end lost 5 bases, and 12 bases lay between the germline ends. CDR1 and CDR2 (germline): SNHLY, FYNNEI. The variable domain in full, with the rest retrieved from reference TRBV2 and TRBJ2-5, is EPEVTQTPSHQVTQMGQEVILRCVPISNHLYFYWYRQILGQKVEFLVSFYNNEISEKSEIFDDQFSVERPDGSNFTLKIRSTKLEDSAMYFCASSKNSDETQYFGPGTRLLVL.

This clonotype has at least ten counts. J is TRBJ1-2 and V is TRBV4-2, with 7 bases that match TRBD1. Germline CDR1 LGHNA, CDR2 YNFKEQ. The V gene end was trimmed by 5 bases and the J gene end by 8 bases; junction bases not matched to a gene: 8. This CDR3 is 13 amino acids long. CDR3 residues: CASSSGQDLGYTF. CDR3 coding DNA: TGTGCCAGCAGCAGTGGACAGGACCTAGGCTACACCTTC.

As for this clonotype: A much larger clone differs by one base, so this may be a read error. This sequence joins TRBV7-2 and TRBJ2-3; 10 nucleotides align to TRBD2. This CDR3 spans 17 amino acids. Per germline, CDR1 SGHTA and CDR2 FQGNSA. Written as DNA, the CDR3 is TGTGCCAGCAGCCCAGAGGCAGCGGGAGGGTACACAGGTACGCAGTATTTT. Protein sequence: CASSPEAAGGYTGTQYF.

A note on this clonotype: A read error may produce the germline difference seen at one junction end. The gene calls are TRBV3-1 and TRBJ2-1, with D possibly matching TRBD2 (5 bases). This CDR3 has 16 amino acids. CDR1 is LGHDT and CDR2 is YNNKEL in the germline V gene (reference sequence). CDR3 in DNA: TGTGCCAGCGGCCAAGTTGTCGGGGTGCCCTACAATGAGCAGTTCTTC. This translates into CASGQVVGVPYNEQFF.